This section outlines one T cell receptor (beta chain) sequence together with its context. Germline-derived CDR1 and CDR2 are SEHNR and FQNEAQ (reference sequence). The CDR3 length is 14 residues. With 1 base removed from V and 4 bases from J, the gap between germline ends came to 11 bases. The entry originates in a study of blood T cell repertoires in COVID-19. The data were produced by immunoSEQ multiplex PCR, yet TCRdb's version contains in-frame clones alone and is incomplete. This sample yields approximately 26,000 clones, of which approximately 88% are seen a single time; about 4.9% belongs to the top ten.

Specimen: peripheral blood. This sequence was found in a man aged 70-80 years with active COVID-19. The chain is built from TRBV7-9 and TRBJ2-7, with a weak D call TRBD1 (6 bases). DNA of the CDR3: TGTGCCAGCAGCTTAGGCCAGGGGCGTTACGAGCAGTACTTC. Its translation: CASSLGQGRYEQYF.